The 30 T cell receptor beta chains below come from one sample, sequenced in a study of human T cells and chemical hapten exposure (dated by TCRdb to about 2021). The library was generated by RACE. For sequencing, a NextSeq 500 was employed. TCRdb passed the public sequencing reads through fastp at Q25 and MiXCR, retaining productive beta sequences. All rows with the same CDR3 protein become a single entry with the most common DNA and genes. The sample table holds some 100,000 distinct CDR3 sequences, of which about 9.3% were seen once. The ten largest clonotypes hold about 2% of the sample. Read against the paper, the sample's time point label means: patch test 2, 6 weeks after DPC sensitization. The treatment or condition label of this sample denotes: therapeutic diphenylcyclopropenone sensitization with weekly scalp DPC. The sequencing here drew on whole blood, taken in connection with sensitization to the hapten diphenylcyclopropenone (DPC). Receptors were obtained from a woman aged 40 to 50 with alopecia areata. Some clones in this sample may be carry-over from other donors' samples.

This clonotype came up many times. The rearrangement links TRBV6-5 to TRBJ2-3; D is perhaps TRBD2 (5 bases). V was shortened by 0 bases and J by 1 base, with 5 bases between the two germline ends. Germline-derived CDR1 and CDR2 are MNHEY and SVGAGI. The CDR3 runs to 14 residues. In nucleotides, the CDR3 is TGTGCCAGCAGTTACTCGGAGGGCACAGATACGCAGTATTTT. Its translation is CASSYSEGTDTQYF.

The genes are TRBV19 and TRBJ1-1; possible D gene TRBD1, 6 bases. CDR3 length equals 16 residues. Germline V gene sequence: CDR1 LNHDA, CDR2 SQIVND (reference sequence). V lost 3 bases, J lost 1 base, and 15 bases lay in between. CDR3 residues: CASSISSRGWNTEAFF. Written as DNA, the CDR3 is TGTGCCAGTAGTATTTCTAGCAGGGGATGGAACACTGAAGCTTTCTTT. The entire variable domain, with the rest obtained from reference TRBV19 and TRBJ1-1, is as follows: DGGITQSPKYLFRKEGQNVTLSCEQNLNHDAMYWYRQDPGQGLRLIYYSQIVNDFQKGDIAEGYSVSREKKESFPLTVTSAQKNPTAFYLCASSISSRGWNTEAFFGQGTRLTVV.

The rearrangement joins TRBV21-1 to TRBJ2-7. TRBV21-1 is shown as a pseudogene. The CDR3 totals 13 residues. The chain's CDR3 is CASSGRDSYEQYF. The CDR3 bases are TGTGCCAGCAGCGGTAGGGATTCCTACGAGCAGTACTTC.

This chain's CDR3 is CSARSLAGGETQYF. CDR3 bases: TGCAGTGCTAGGAGTCTAGCGGGAGGAGAGACCCAGTACTTC. The J gene is TRBJ2-5, the V gene TRBV20-1; 11 bases match TRBD2. Germline V gives CDR1 DFQATT, CDR2 SNEGSKA (reference sequence). The CDR3 sequence is 14 residues long. The junction had 4 bases not matched to a gene; V was cut back by 3 bases and J by 4 bases.

This chain joins TRBV9 and TRBJ2-3; no definite D call. CDR1 is SGDLS, CDR2 YYNGEE, per germline. V was clipped by 3 bases and J by 4 bases, with 9 bases between them. This CDR3 is 13 amino acids long. DNA of the CDR3: TGTGCCAGCAGCGCCGCAAGCCCAGATACGCAGTATTTT. This codes for CASSAASPDTQYF.

This clonotype showed up many times. The J gene is TRBJ1-2, the V gene TRBV3-1; D remains unclear. The CDR3 is 14 amino acids. V was clipped by 0 bases and J by 8 bases, with 13 bases between them. CDR1 is LGHDT and CDR2 is YNNKEL in the germline V gene (reference sequence). The CDR3 protein is CASSQEPEGPGYTF. The DNA of the CDR3 is TGTGCCAGCAGCCAAGAGCCAGAAGGCCCGGGCTACACCTTC. Complete variable domain (other parts from reference TRBV3-1 and TRBJ1-2): DTAVSQTPKYLVTQMGNDKSIKCEQNLGHDTMYWYKQDSKKFLKIMFSYNNKELIINETVPNRFSPKSPDKAHLNLHINSLELGDSAVYFCASSQEPEGPGYTFGSGTRLTVV.

V usage is TRBV28 and J usage is TRBJ1-4; D might be TRBD1 (6 bases). Trimming took off 3 bases at V and 8 bases at J, with 13 bases between the two ends. This CDR3 contains 14 residues. CDR1 and CDR2 (germline): MDHEN, SYDVKM. The CDR3 protein is CASSFGRGNEKLFF. The CDR3 DNA reads TGTGCCAGCAGTTTTGGCAGGGGTAACGAAAAACTGTTTTTT.

Many counts were recorded for this clonotype. At one end, the junction sequence differs from germline, possibly due to a read error. CDR3 protein: CASSLKRGGETQYF. DNA for the CDR3: TGTGCTAGCAGCTTAAAGAGGGGGGGAGAGACCCAGTACTTC. V and J are TRBV7-7 and TRBJ2-5, with D perhaps TRBD2 (7 bases). Looked up from germline, CDR1 is SSHAT and CDR2 is FNYEAQ (reference sequence). The CDR3 totals 14 residues.

The chain links TRBV29-1 to TRBJ1-4; 12 positions match TRBD1. The CDR3 sequence is 16 residues long. J was trimmed by 7 bases and V by 6 bases; bases with no gene match: 12. Germline-derived CDR1 and CDR2 are SQVTM and ANQGSEA. The DNA of the CDR3 is TGCAGCGTAGCTGGGACAGGGGGCGGACGGTCTGAAAAACTGTTTTTT. Its translation is CSVAGTGGGRSEKLFF.

This clonotype was recorded at least ten times. The CDR3 sequence is CASSSTGRAGFRVSAVQYF. As DNA, the CDR3 is TGTGCCAGCAGCAGCACCGGGAGAGCGGGTTTTCGGGTCTCGGCGGTACAGTACTTC. The V call is TRBV5-5, the J call TRBJ2-4; a weak D match, TRBD2 (6 bases). The germline gives CDR1 SGHKS, CDR2 YYEKEE (reference sequence). This CDR3 has 19 residues. V lost 4 bases and J 13 bases, leaving 36 bases between the germline ends.

The chain has TRBV20-1 and TRBJ2-7; possibly TRBD2 for D (6 bases). Germline V lookup: CDR1 DFQATT, CDR2 SNEGSKA (reference sequence). This CDR3 spans 15 amino acids. The V end lost 6 bases, the J end lost 4 bases, and 22 bases lay between the germline ends. The CDR3 DNA is TGCAGTGCCCTTACCCTAGCGACAAAACCTTACGAGCAGTACTTC. Encoded protein: CSALTLATKPYEQYF.

This clonotype was seen at least ten times. The CDR3 reads CASSPSFGEQYF. The CDR3 DNA is TGTGCCAGCAGCCCATCCTTCGGGGAGCAGTACTTC. The gene calls are TRBV7-2 and TRBJ2-7; D is undetermined. Germline V lookup: CDR1 SGHTA, CDR2 FQGNSA. CDR3 length: 12 amino acids. V lost 5 bases and J lost 7, with 12 bases in between.

At least ten counts were recorded for this clonotype. CDR3 sequence reads: CASSGQSAGTEAFF. In nucleotides, the CDR3 is TGTGCCAGCAGCGGACAGTCTGCCGGCACTGAAGCTTTCTTT. This chain connects TRBV9 to TRBJ1-1; D is possibly TRBD1 (5 bases). The germline V gene has CDR1 SGDLS and CDR2 YYNGEE. Trimming left V 3 bases short and J 4 bases short, with 13 bases between. This CDR3 comprises 14 residues.

Only a few counts were recorded for this clonotype. The rearrangement uses TRBV11-2 and TRBJ2-1; 9 bases line up with TRBD2. CDR3 length equals 13 residues. Trimming cost V 0 bases and J 12 bases; bases outside gene matches: 3. Looked up from germline, CDR1 is SGHAT and CDR2 is FQNNGV. This CDR3 reads CASSLEISGGQFF. The CDR3 region has the DNA TGTGCCAGCAGCTTAGAGATTAGCGGGGGGCAGTTCTTC.

This clonotype was counted only a few times. This chain uses TRBV9 with TRBJ2-2, with TRBD2 matching over 9 bases. This CDR3 region has 17 residues. The V segment lost 0 bases and the J segment 7 bases; nucleotides outside the gene matches: 10. Per germline, CDR1 SGDLS and CDR2 YYNGEE. The CDR3 coding sequence is TGTGCCAGCAGCGTAGGATTTGGACTAGCGCCGAACGGGGAGCTGTTTTTT. Its protein product is CASSVGFGLAPNGELFF.

The chain joins TRBV5-5 to TRBJ2-7; maybe TRBD2 (6 bases). Trimming pared 0 bases from V and 4 bases from J, leaving 14 bases between. Germline V CDR1 and CDR2: SGHKS, YYEKEE (reference sequence). The CDR3 sequence is 15 residues long. In DNA, the CDR3 is TGTGCCAGCAGCTTGGTATCAGGAGGGTTATACGAGCAGTACTTC. It codes for CASSLVSGGLYEQYF.

In its sample, this clonotype ranks as medium-sized. This chain uses TRBV6-1 with TRBJ2-1, with 16 bases fitting TRBD2. The CDR3 loop spans 18 amino acids. Germline V lookup: CDR1 MNHNS, CDR2 SASEGT. V gave up 3 bases and J gave up 2 bases; unmatched junction bases: 4. This chain's CDR3 is CASSEGLAGGPPYNEQFF. As DNA, the CDR3 is TGTGCCAGCAGTGAGGGACTAGCGGGAGGGCCGCCCTACAATGAGCAGTTCTTC.

The chain uses TRBV20-1 and TRBJ1-5, with a possible D match to TRBD1 (5 bases). This CDR3 spans 14 amino acids. The germline V gene has CDR1 DFQATT and CDR2 SNEGSKA (reference sequence). V was pared by 6 bases and J by 3 bases, with 15 bases between. The CDR3 bases are TGCAGTGCCAGGGTTGGGGAGCCCAATCAGCCCCAGCATTTT. It encodes CSARVGEPNQPQHF.

This clonotype was seen a few times. The chain uses TRBV29-1 and TRBJ2-1; perhaps TRBD2 as D (6 bases). CDR1 SQVTM and CDR2 ANQGSEA come from the germline V gene. There are 13 residues in the CDR3. Trimming removed 3 bases at V and 8 bases at J, with 14 bases between. CDR3: CSVDGWGGDEQFF. The CDR3 DNA reads TGCAGCGTTGACGGATGGGGAGGTGATGAGCAGTTCTTC.

This clonotype was seen repeatedly, ten times or more. The J gene is TRBJ1-1, the V gene TRBV29-1; no clear D gene. The CDR3 extends over 12 amino acids. With 7 bases removed from V and 3 bases from J, the gap between germline ends came to 12 bases. Germline V gene lookup returns CDR1 SQVTM and CDR2 ANQGSEA. Here the CDR3 reads CSGARAHTEAFF. The DNA for the CDR3 is TGCAGCGGGGCAAGGGCGCACACTGAAGCTTTCTTT.

This clonotype was seen repeatedly, ten times or more. V and J are TRBV6-2 or TRBV6-3 and TRBJ1-5, with 7 bases identical to TRBD1. The CDR3 is 16 amino acids. The J segment lost 6 bases and the V segment lost 0 bases, leaving 8 bases of the junction unmatched. CDR1 is MNHEY, CDR2 SVGEGT, per germline. CDR3 bases: TGTGCCAGCAGTTACTCCTCGGGACAGTGGACTCAGCCCCAGCATTTT. It specifies CASSYSSGQWTQPQHF.

This clonotype has a handful of counts. The chain carries TRBV7-3 and TRBJ2-2; D possibly corresponds to TRBD2 (6 bases). The CDR3 is made up of 15 amino acids. Trimming cost V 5 bases and J 5 bases, with 15 bases left between them. Looked up from germline, CDR1 is SGHTA and CDR2 is FQGTGA. Here the CDR3 reads CASSPDGTPTGELFF. The CDR3 nucleotides read TGTGCCAGCAGCCCCGACGGGACTCCGACCGGGGAGCTGTTTTTT. The full variable domain, with the rest looked up from reference TRBV7-3 and TRBJ2-2, is GAGVSQTPSNKVTEKGKYVELRCDPISGHTALYWYRQSLGQGPEFLIYFQGTGAADDSGLPNDRFFAVRPEGSVSTLKIQRTERGDSAVYLCASSPDGTPTGELFFGEGSRLTVL.

This clonotype was seen more than once but under ten times. This rearrangement joins TRBV30 to TRBJ2-7; D perhaps matches TRBD2 (6 bases). This CDR3 contains 16 residues. V was cut by 1 base and J by 4 bases, with 20 bases left in between. CDR1 and CDR2 (germline): GTSNPN, SVGIG (reference sequence). The CDR3 nucleotides are TGTGCCTGGAGTGCCCGCCCCGGGAGCCCTAGGTACGAGCAGTACTTC. This sequence encodes CAWSARPGSPRYEQYF. Together with reference TRBV30 and TRBJ2-7, the CDR3 gives the full variable domain: SQTIHQWPATLVQPVGSPLSLECTVEGTSNPNLYWYRQAAGRGLQLLFYSVGIGQISSEVPQNLSASRPQDRQFILSSKKLLLSDSGFYLCAWSARPGSPRYEQYFGPGTRLTVT.

This clonotype was recorded many times. The rearrangement uses TRBV3-1 and TRBJ1-5, with D possibly matching TRBD1 (5 bases). The V gene's germline CDR1 is LGHDT and CDR2 YNNKEL (reference sequence). This CDR3 is built from 15 residues. The V gene lost 0 bases and the J gene lost 5 bases, with 11 bases spanning the gap. The CDR3 DNA is TGTGCCAGCAGCCAAGACCGACAGCAGCATCAGCCCCAGCATTTT. It is translated as CASSQDRQQHQPQHF.

The chain carries TRBV20-1 and TRBJ1-1; D uncertain. This CDR3 spans 15 amino acids. V lost 1 base, J lost 5 bases, and 17 bases lay in between. In germline, CDR1 is DFQATT, CDR2 SNEGSKA (reference sequence). CDR3 nucleotides: TGCAGTGCTAGAGGGGGAACGGTCGGGTTGACTGAAGCTTTCTTT. Its translation: CSARGGTVGLTEAFF.

This clonotype turned up a few times. V usage is TRBV6-2 or TRBV6-3 and J usage is TRBJ2-3; D is undetermined. This CDR3 is built from 17 residues. Germline V gene data show CDR1 as MNHEY and CDR2 as SVGEGT. The V end lost 2 bases, the J end lost 5 bases, and 20 bases lay between the germline ends. The CDR3, as DNA: TGTGCCAGCAGTTACGGTTTCTTTTCGGACCGACTAGATACGCAGTATTTT. This encodes CASSYGFFSDRLDTQYF.

The table lists this clonotype with a few counts. V and J are TRBV5-6 and TRBJ2-5; D gene uncertain. With 6 bases removed from V and 5 bases from J, the gap between germline ends came to 14 bases. The V gene's germline CDR1 is SGHDT and CDR2 YYEEEE. There are 13 residues in the CDR3. The CDR3 coding sequence is TGTGCCAGCATGTCTGCTCCCGGTGAGACCCAGTACTTC. Protein sequence: CASMSAPGETQYF.

This chain uses TRBV6-6 with TRBJ2-7, with 9 bases that match TRBD2. The germline CDR1 and CDR2 sequences are MNHNY and SVGAGI (reference sequence). J lost 9 bases, V lost 2 bases, and 8 bases had no gene match. The CDR3 totals 14 residues. CDR3 loop: CASSYGYAGGVQYF. The DNA for the CDR3 is TGTGCCAGCAGTTACGGGTACGCGGGAGGGGTGCAGTACTTC.

This clonotype showed up just a few times. The chain joins TRBV18 to TRBJ2-7; tentative D call: TRBD2 (6 bases). V was clipped by 3 bases and J by 0 bases, with 12 bases between them. Germline loops: CDR1 KGHSH, CDR2 LQKENI. CDR3 size: 15 residues. CDR3 in amino acids: CASSPGGSSSYEQYF. DNA of the CDR3: TGTGCCAGCTCACCCGGGGGAAGTAGCTCCTACGAGCAGTACTTC.

The gene calls are TRBV7-9 and TRBJ1-4; no clear D gene. CDR3 length: 15 amino acids. Germline CDR1 is SEHNR and CDR2 is FQNEAQ (reference sequence). V was pared by 5 bases and J by 0 bases, with 10 bases between. CDR3 loop: CASSTRQTTNEKLFF. The CDR3 DNA reads as TGTGCCAGCAGCACCCGACAAACAACTAATGAAAAACTGTTTTTT.